This is a list of T cell receptor beta chains from one sample in a study of blood T cell repertoires in COVID-19. This table comes from immunoSEQ multiplex PCR, and its TCRdb copy is limited to in-frame clones, with some not included. The sample records 300,000 to 350,000 clones, over 75% being singletons. Sequenced material: PBMCs or T cells enriched from blood (not recorded which). These receptor sequences come from a man aged 25-40 years who had recovered from COVID-19. CDR3s include the opening cysteine and the closing phenylalanine or tryptophan. The D gene is left open where the match is weak. Size is stated for part of the rows, as once, few or many counts, or as a class when the clone is expanded.

TRBJ1-5 | TRBV3-1/TRBV3-2 | NA | NA | CASSRDIGSNQPQHF | TGTGCCAGCAGCCGGGACATTGGAAGCAATCAGCCCCAGCATTTT
TRBJ1-5 | TRBV5-6 | NA | TRBD1 | CASSYSGTGNFNQPQHF | TGTGCCAGCAGCTATTCCGGGACAGGGAACTTTAATCAGCCCCAGCATTTT
TRBJ2-3 | TRBV7-2 | NA | TRBD2 | CASRSPISGPRTDTQYF | TGTGCCAGCAGGTCTCCGATTAGCGGGCCACGCACAGATACGCAGTATTTT
TRBJ2-4 | TRBV7-6 | NA | TRBD2 | CASSPGGWRGGLSAKNIQYF | TGTGCCAGCAGCCCGGGAGGGTGGCGGGGGGGCCTCTCAGCCAAAAACATTCAGTACTTC
TRBJ1-2 | TRBV9 | NA | NA | CASSGDNSNGYTF | TGTGCCAGCAGCGGTGACAACAGTAATGGCTACACCTTC
TRBJ2-3 | TRBV7-9 | NA | NA | CASSRRGTDTQYF | TGTGCCAGCAGCCGGAGGGGCACAGATACGCAGTATTTT
TRBJ2-7 | TRBV18 | once | NA | CASSPPSGRGYEQYF | TGTGCCAGCTCACCACCGAGCGGCAGGGGCTACGAGCAGTACTTC
TRBJ2-5 | TRBV9 | NA | NA | CASSVARGATQYF | TGTGCCAGCAGCGTAGCAAGAGGAGCGACCCAGTACTTC
TRBJ2-1 | TRBV6-5 | NA | TRBD2 | CVSSSRRRGGPDEQFF | TGTGTCAGCAGTTCCAGGAGGCGGGGGGGCCCCGATGAGCAGTTCTTC
TRBJ1-2 | TRBV4-1 | NA | TRBD1 | CASSPNQQGNYGYTF | TGCGCCAGCAGCCCGAACCAACAGGGGAACTATGGCTACACCTTC
TRBJ1-6 | TRBV9 | NA | TRBD1 | CASSTGAGGAGNSPLHF | TGTGCCAGCAGCACAGGGGCAGGGGGCGCGGGGAATTCACCCCTCCACTTT
TRBJ1-1 | TRBV29-1 | NA | NA | CSIREPMNTEAFF | TGCAGCATCCGAGAACCCATGAACACTGAAGCTTTCTTT
TRBJ1-5 | TRBV6-2/TRBV6-3 | NA | NA | CASSYYQAFNQPQHF | TGTGCCAGCAGTTACTATCAGGCGTTCAATCAGCCCCAGCATTTT
TRBJ1-2 | TRBV2 | once | TRBD1 | CASSEDRTYGYTF | TGTGCCAGCAGTGAGGACAGGACTTATGGCTACACCTTC
TRBJ1-1 | TRBV7-8 | once | NA | CASSPLLGGDTEAFF | TGTGCCAGCAGCCCCCTACTCGGGGGGGACACTGAAGCTTTCTTT
TRBJ2-4 | TRBV7-2 | NA | TRBD2 | CASSLFSGGAKNIQYF | TGTGCCAGCAGCTTATTCAGCGGGGGAGCCAAAAACATTCAGTACTTC
TRBJ1-2 | TRBV12-3/TRBV12-4 | NA | NA | CASRKTGDYGYTF | TGTGCCAGCAGAAAGACAGGAGACTATGGCTACACCTTC
TRBJ1-5 | TRBV4-2 | NA | NA | CASSQDLKGGQPQHF | TGTGCCAGCAGCCAAGATCTAAAAGGGGGTCAGCCCCAGCATTTT
TRBJ1-6 | TRBV20-1 | NA | TRBD1 | CSASTTGQGNSPLHF | TGCAGTGCTAGTACCACTGGACAGGGGAATTCACCCCTCCACTTT
TRBJ2-2 | TRBV29-1 | once | TRBD2 | CSVEGTSGGALDTGELFF | TGCAGCGTTGAAGGGACTAGCGGGGGGGCCTTGGACACCGGGGAGCTGTTTTTT
TRBJ2-7 | TRBV5-8 | NA | NA | CASGPPGLWAEQYF | TGTGCCAGCGGCCCCCCTGGTCTTTGGGCCGAGCAGTACTTC
TRBJ2-1 | TRBV5-6 | NA | NA | CASSFLQGSHEQFF | TGTGCCAGCAGCTTTCTGCAGGGTAGCCATGAGCAGTTCTTC
TRBJ1-2 | TRBV7-9 | NA | NA | CASSLHIMDTPKSRGYTF | TGTGCCAGCAGCTTACACATAATGGACACCCCGAAAAGCAGGGGCTACACCTTC
TRBJ1-5 | TRBV6-2/TRBV6-3 | NA | TRBD1 | CASSRQGNQPQHF | TGTGCCAGCAGCCGACAGGGGAACCAGCCCCAGCATTTT
TRBJ1-4 | TRBV5-1 | NA | NA | CASSVEMNEKLFF | TGCGCCAGCAGCGTAGAGATGAATGAAAAACTGTTTTTT
TRBJ2-1 | TRBV4-2 | NA | TRBD2 | CASSQIAGGLNEQFF | TGTGCCAGCAGCCAGATAGCGGGGGGGCTCAATGAGCAGTTCTTC
TRBJ1-5 | TRBV30 | once | NA | CAWSLGSHNQPQHF | TGTGCCTGGAGTCTGGGGAGCCACAATCAGCCCCAGCATTTT
TRBJ2-7 | TRBV13 | once | NA | CASRSAGINYEQYF | TGTGCCAGCAGATCCGCCGGGATCAACTACGAGCAGTACTTC
TRBJ2-3 | TRBV10-3 | NA | TRBD2 | CAISEEGGGLSDTQYF | TGTGCCATCAGTGAGGAGGGCGGGGGGTTGTCAGATACGCAGTATTTT
TRBJ2-1 | TRBV9 | NA | TRBD2 | CASSVEVRGGSSEQFF | TGTGCCAGCAGCGTAGAGGTGCGGGGGGGCTCAAGTGAGCAGTTCTTC
TRBJ1-5 | TRBV16 | NA | NA | CASSQLVQVSNQPQHF | TGTGCCAGCAGCCAATTAGTGCAGGTTAGCAATCAGCCCCAGCATTTT
TRBJ2-3 | TRBV6-2/TRBV6-3 | NA | NA | CASSPQRTDTQYF | TGTGCCAGCAGTCCCCAGCGGACAGATACGCAGTATTTT
TRBJ1-1 | TRBV2 | NA | NA | CASTRIVNTEAFF | TGTGCCAGCACCCGTATTGTGAACACTGAAGCTTTCTTT
TRBJ1-2 | TRBV7-2 | NA | NA | CASSFRQDYGYTF | TGTGCCAGCAGCTTTAGGCAGGACTATGGCTACACCTTC
TRBJ1-5 | TRBV6-2/TRBV6-3 | NA | NA | CASSYSGARQPQHF | TGTGCCAGCAGTTACTCTGGGGCCCGCCAGCCCCAGCATTTT